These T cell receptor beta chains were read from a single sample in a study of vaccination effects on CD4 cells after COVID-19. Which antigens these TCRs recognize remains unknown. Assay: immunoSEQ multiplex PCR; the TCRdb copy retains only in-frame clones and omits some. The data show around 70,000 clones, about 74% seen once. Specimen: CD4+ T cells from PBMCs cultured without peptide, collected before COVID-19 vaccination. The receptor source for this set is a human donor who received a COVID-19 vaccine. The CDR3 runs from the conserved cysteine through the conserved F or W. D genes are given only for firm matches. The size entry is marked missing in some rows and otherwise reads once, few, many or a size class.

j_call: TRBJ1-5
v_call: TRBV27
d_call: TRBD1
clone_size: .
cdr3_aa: CASSSGRGNQPQHF
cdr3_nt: TGTGCCAGCAGTTCGGGCAGGGGGAATCAGCCCCAGCATTTT

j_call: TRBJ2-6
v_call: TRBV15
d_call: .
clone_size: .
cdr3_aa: CATSKMRNSGANVLTF
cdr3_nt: TGTGCCACCAGTAAAATGCGCAACTCTGGGGCCAACGTCCTGACTTTC

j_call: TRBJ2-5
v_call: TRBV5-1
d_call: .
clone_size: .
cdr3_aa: CASSLYSSQETQYF
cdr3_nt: TGCGCCAGCAGCTTGTATTCATCCCAAGAGACCCAGTACTTC

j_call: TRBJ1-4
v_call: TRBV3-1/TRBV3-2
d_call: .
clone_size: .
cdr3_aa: CASSQAPIRGGYEKLFF
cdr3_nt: TGTGCCAGCAGCCAAGCACCGATTAGGGGGGGCTACGAAAAACTGTTTTTT

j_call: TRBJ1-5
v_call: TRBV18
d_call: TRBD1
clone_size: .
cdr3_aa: CASSFTGVKDQPQHF
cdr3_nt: TGTGCCAGCTCATTCACAGGGGTCAAGGATCAGCCCCAGCATTTT

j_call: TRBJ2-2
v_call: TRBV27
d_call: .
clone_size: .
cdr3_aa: CASSLGSGGTGELFF
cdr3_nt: TGTGCCAGCAGTTTGGGATCAGGGGGGACCGGGGAGCTGTTTTTT

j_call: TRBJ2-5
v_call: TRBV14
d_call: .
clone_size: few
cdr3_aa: CASSRPGLQQETQYF
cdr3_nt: TGTGCCAGCAGCCGTCCGGGACTCCAACAAGAGACCCAGTACTTC

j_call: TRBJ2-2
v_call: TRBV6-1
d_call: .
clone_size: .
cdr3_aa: CASIDPPSGIGELFF
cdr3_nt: TGTGCCAGCATCGACCCCCCCTCGGGGATCGGGGAGCTGTTTTTT

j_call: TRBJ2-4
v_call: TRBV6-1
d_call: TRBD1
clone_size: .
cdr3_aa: CASSERDRGLPIKNIQYF
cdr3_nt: TGTGCCAGCAGTGAAAGGGACAGGGGCCTTCCTATCAAAAACATTCAGTACTTC

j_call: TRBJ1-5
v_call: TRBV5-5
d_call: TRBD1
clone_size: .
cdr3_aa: CASTTGVGFQPQHF
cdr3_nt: TGTGCCAGCACGACAGGGGTAGGCTTTCAGCCCCAGCATTTT

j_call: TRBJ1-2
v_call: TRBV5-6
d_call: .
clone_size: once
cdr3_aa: CASSLAGNRAGGYTF
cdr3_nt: TGTGCCAGCAGCTTGGCGGGGAACAGGGCGGGCGGCTACACCTTC

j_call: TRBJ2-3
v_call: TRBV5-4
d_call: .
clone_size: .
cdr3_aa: CASSLGGREDTQYF
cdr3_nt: TGTGCCAGCAGCTTGGGGGGGCGCGAGGATACGCAGTATTTT

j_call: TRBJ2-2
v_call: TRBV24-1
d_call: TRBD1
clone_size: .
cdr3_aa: CATSDPGQSTGELFF
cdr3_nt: TGTGCCACCAGTGATCCGGGACAGTCAACCGGGGAGCTGTTTTTT

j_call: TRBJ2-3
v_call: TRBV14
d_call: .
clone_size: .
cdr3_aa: CASSVGRGTQYF
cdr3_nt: TGTGCCAGCAGCGTCGGGCGGGGTACGCAGTATTTT

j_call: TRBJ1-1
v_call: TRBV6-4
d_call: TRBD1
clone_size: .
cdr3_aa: CASSLFPGQGALAFF
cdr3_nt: TGTGCCAGCAGCCTTTTCCCGGGACAGGGGGCCCTAGCTTTCTTT

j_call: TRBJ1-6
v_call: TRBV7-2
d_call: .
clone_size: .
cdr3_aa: CASAPRDVGGSPLHF
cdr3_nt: TGTGCCAGCGCCCCACGCGACGTGGGCGGTTCACCCCTCCACTTT

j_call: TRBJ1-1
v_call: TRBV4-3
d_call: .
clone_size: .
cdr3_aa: CASSQGTVTEAFF
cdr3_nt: TGCGCCAGCAGCCAAGGGACGGTCACTGAAGCTTTCTTT

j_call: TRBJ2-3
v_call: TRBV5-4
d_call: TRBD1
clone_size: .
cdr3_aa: CASTLGAGQGSDTQYF
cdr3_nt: TGTGCCAGCACTCTGGGGGCGGGACAGGGTTCAGATACGCAGTATTTT

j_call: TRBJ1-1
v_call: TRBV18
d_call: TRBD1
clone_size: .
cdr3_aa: CASSPLGQGATEAFF
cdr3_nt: TGTGCCAGCTCACCACTGGGCCAGGGGGCCACTGAAGCTTTCTTT

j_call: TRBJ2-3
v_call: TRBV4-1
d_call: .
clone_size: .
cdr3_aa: CASSQQQGFGTDTQYF
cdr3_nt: TGCGCCAGCAGCCAACAACAGGGCTTTGGCACAGATACGCAGTATTTT

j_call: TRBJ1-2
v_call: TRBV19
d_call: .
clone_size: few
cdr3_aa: CASSWRANYGYTF
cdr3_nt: TGTGCCAGTAGTTGGAGGGCCAACTATGGCTACACCTTC

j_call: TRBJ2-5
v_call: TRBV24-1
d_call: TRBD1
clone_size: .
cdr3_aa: CATSDNRDRRGTQYF
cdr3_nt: TGTGCCACCAGTGATAATCGGGACAGACGAGGGACCCAGTACTTC

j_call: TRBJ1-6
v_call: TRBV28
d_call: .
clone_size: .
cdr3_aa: CASSLPGEYSPLHF
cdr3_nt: TGTGCCAGCAGTTTGCCCGGGGAATACTCACCCCTCCACTTT

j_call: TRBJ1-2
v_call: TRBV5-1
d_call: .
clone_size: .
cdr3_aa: CASSGDVNYGYTF
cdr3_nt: TGCGCCAGCAGCGGGGACGTAAACTATGGCTACACCTTC

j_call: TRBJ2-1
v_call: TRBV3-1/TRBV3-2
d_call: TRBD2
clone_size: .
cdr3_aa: CASSQDLTSGGYNEQFF
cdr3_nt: TGTGCCAGCAGCCAAGATCTCACTAGCGGGGGGTACAATGAGCAGTTCTTC

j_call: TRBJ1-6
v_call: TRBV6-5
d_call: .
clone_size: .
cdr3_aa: CASSYKGRDSPLHF
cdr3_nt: TGTGCCAGCAGTTACAAGGGTAGGGATTCACCCCTCCACTTT

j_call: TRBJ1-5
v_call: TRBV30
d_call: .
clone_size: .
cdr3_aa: CAWSEGTYSNQPQHF
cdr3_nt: TGTGCCTGGAGTGAGGGGACTTATAGCAATCAGCCCCAGCATTTT

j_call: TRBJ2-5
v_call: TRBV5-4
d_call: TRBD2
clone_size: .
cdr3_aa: CASSLASGGAQTQYF
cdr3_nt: TGTGCCAGCAGCTTGGCTAGCGGGGGGGCGCAGACCCAGTACTTC

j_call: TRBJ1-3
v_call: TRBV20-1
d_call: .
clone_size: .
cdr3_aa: CSASGRSRNTIYF
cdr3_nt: TGCAGTGCTAGTGGCAGGTCGCGAAACACCATATATTTT

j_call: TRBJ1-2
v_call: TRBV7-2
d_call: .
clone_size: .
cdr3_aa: CASSPSVSNYGYTF
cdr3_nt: TGTGCCAGCAGCCCGAGCGTTTCAAACTATGGCTACACCTTC

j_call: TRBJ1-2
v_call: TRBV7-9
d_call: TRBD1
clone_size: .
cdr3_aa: CASSLDWDRDGYTF
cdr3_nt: TGTGCCAGCAGCTTAGATTGGGACAGAGATGGCTACACCTTC